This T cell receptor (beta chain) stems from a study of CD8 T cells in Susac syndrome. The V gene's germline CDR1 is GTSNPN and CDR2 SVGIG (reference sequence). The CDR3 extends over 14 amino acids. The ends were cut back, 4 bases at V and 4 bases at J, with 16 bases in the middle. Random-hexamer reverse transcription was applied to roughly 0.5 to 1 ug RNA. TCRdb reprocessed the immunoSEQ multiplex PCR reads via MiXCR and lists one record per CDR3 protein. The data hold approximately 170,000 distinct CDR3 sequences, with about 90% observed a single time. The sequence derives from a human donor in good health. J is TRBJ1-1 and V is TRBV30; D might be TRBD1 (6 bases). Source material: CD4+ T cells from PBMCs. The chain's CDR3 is CAWTADGGGTEAFF. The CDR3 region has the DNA TGTGCCTGGACCGCGGACGGAGGGGGCACTGAAGCTTTCTTT.